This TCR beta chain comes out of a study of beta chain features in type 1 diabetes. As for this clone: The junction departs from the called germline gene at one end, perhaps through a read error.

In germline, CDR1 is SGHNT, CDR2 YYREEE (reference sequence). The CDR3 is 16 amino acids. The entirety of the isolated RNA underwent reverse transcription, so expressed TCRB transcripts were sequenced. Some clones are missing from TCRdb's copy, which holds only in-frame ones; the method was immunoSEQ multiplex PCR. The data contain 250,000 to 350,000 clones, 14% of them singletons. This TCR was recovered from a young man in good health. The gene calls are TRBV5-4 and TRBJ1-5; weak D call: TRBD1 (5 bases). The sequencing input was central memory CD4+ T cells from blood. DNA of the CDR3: TGCGCCAGCAGCCAAGGAACCGGGACGGACAATCAGCCCCAGCATTTT. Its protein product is CASSQGTGTDNQPQHF.